A single TCR beta chain is shown here with its context. This CDR3 region has 15 residues. CDR1 and CDR2 (germline): SGHRS, YFSETQ. V was cut by 2 bases and J by 1 base, with 13 bases left in between. The sample belongs to a study of cytomegalovirus exposure and HLA in healthy donors. The PCR contained 60 Vbeta and 13 Jbeta primers. Profiled with immunoSEQ multiplex PCR; TCRdb holds only in-frame clones, not every one. The listing records roughly 40,000 clones. The clonotype was recovered from a man in his forties in good health and CMV-seropositive. This chain joins TRBV5-1 and TRBJ2-7; maybe TRBD2 (5 bases). The sequencing sample was made of PBMCs. The CDR3 spells CASSLNSVGSYEQYF. Written as DNA, the CDR3 is TGCGCCAGCAGCTTAAATAGCGTGGGTTCCTACGAGCAGTACTTC.